The 3 T cell receptor beta chains below were found in one sample sequenced in a study of cytotoxic CD8 clonotypes in ibrutinib-treated CLL. Measured with immunoSEQ multiplex PCR; TCRdb has only the in-frame clones, and not every one. The data contain roughly 28,000 clones, almost 85% of them singletons. The starting material was PBMCs, obtained after 24 months of ibrutinib treatment. All receptors derive from a human donor with chronic lymphocytic leukemia.

The chain joins TRBV11-2 to TRBJ1-3, with D uncertain. Trimming left V 1 base short and J 0 bases short, with 10 bases between. This CDR3 contains 16 residues. Looked up from germline, CDR1 is SGHAT and CDR2 is FQNNGV. The CDR3 bases are TGTGCCAGCAGCTTAGGTATCGACAACTCTGGAAACACCATATATTTT. It yields the protein CASSLGIDNSGNTIYF.

The chain recombines TRBV6-5 with TRBJ1-1, with 7 bases fitting TRBD1. This CDR3 contains 15 residues. With 6 bases clipped from V and 1 base from J, the junction kept 8 bases outside the gene matches. Looked up from germline, CDR1 is MNHEY and CDR2 is SVGAGI. The CDR3 is CASSHRGGTNTEAFF. The CDR3 nucleotides read TGTGCCAGCAGCCACAGGGGAGGTACGAACACTGAAGCTTTCTTT.

The genes are TRBV7-6 and TRBJ1-2; D remains unclear. The CDR3 has 16 amino acids. Germline CDR1 reads SGHVS; CDR2 reads FNYEAQ. The ends were cut back, 1 base at V and 2 bases at J, with 14 bases in the middle. The CDR3 DNA sequence: TGTGCCAGCAGCTTAGAGGCCAGAACGACGAACTATGGCTACACCTTC. Translating gives CASSLEARTTNYGYTF.